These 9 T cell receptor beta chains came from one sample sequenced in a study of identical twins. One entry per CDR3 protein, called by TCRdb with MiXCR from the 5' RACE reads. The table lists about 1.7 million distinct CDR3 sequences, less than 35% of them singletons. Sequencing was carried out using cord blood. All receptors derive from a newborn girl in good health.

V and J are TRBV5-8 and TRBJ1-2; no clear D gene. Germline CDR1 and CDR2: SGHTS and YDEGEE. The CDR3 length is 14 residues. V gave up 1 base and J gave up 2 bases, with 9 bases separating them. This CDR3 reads CASSLTVWNYGYTF. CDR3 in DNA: TGTGCCAGCAGCTTGACGGTTTGGAACTATGGCTACACCTTC.

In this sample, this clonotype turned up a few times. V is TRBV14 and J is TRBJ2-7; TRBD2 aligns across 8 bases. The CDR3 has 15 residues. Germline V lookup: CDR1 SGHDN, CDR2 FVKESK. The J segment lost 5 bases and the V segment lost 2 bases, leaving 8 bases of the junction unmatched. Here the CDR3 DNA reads TGTGCCAGCAGCCAACAGGATAGCGGGATTCACGAGCAGTACTTC. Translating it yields CASSQQDSGIHEQYF.

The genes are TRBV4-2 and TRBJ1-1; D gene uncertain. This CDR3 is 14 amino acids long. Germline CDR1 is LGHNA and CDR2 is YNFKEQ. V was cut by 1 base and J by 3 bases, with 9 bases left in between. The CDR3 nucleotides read TGTGCCAGCAGCCAAGTCGGCAGAGACACTGAAGCTTTCTTT. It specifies CASSQVGRDTEAFF.

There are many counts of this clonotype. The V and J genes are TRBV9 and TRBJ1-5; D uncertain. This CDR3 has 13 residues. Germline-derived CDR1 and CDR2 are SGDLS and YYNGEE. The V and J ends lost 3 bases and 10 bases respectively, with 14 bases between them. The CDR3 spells CASSASPDFPQHF. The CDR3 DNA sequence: TGTGCCAGCAGCGCCTCGCCGGACTTCCCCCAGCATTTT.

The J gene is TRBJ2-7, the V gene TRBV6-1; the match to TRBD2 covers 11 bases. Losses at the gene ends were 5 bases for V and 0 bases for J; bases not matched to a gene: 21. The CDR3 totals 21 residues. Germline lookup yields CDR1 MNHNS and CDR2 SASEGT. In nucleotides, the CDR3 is TGTGCCAGCAGTCCGCCCGGGATAGCGGGAGGGCCGAACTATAGCTCCTACGAGCAGTACTTC. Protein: CASSPPGIAGGPNYSSYEQYF.

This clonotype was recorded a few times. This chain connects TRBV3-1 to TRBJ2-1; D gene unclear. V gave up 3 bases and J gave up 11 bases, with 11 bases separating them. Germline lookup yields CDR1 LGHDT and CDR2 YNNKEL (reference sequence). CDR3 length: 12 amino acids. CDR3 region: CASSQVLKQQFF. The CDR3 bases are TGTGCCAGCAGCCAGGTCCTGAAACAGCAGTTCTTC.

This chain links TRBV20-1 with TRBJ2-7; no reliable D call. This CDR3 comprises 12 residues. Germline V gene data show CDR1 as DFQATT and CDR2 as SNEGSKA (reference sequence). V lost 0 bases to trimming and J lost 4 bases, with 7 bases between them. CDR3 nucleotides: TGCAGTGCTAGAGACCCAAATTACGAGCAGTACTTC. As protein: CSARDPNYEQYF.

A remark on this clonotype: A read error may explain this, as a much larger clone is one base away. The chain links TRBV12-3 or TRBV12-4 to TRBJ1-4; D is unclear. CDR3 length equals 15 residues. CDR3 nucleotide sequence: TGTACCAGCAGTCAGGCCCCGACTGCCAATGAAAAACTGTTTTTT. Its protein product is CTSSQAPTANEKLFF.

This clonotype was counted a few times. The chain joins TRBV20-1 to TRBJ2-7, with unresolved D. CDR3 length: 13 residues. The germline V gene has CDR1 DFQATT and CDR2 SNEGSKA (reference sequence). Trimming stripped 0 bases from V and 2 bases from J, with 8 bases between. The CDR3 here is CSARDRAPYEQYF. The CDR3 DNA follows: TGCAGTGCTAGAGATCGGGCTCCCTACGAGCAGTACTTC.